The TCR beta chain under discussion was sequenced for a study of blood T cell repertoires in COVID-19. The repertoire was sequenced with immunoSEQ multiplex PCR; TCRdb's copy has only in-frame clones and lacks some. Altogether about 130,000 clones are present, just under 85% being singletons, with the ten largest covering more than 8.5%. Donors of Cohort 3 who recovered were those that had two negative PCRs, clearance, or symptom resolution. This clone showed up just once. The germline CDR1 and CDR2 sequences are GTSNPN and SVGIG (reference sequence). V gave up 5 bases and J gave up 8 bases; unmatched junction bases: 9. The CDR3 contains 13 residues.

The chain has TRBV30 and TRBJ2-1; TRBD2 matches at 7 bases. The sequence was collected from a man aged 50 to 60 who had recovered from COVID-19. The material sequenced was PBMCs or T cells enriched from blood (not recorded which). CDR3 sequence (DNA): TGTGCCTGGGCCGGCGGGGGAAAGGATGAGCAGTTCTTC. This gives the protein CAWAGGGKDEQFF. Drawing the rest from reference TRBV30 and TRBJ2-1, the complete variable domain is SQTIHQWPATLVQPVGSPLSLECTVEGTSNPNLYWYRQAAGRGLQLLFYSVGIGQISSEVPQNLSASRPQDRQFILSSKKLLLSDSGFYLCAWAGGGKDEQFFGPGTRLTVL.